These 29 T cell receptor beta chains originate from one sample sequenced in a study of T cell changes during pregnancy in multiple sclerosis. The assay was immunoSEQ multiplex PCR, and TCRdb's table has in-frame clones only and misses some. This sample has approximately 20,000 clones, with about 89% found just once. The input for sequencing was CD8+ T cells from peripheral blood mononuclear cells, taken in the second trimester of pregnancy. The origin of the receptors is a female donor in good health, enrolled as a control in a pregnancy study.

This chain joins TRBV9 and TRBJ2-1, with 11 bases identical to TRBD2. Germline V lookup: CDR1 SGDLS, CDR2 YYNGEE. V lost 3 bases and J lost 8; bases outside the gene matches: 10. This CDR3 contains 16 residues. The DNA of the CDR3 is TGTGCCAGCAGCGCGGAGGGTAGCGGGGGGGCTGATGAGCAGTTCTTC. Its translation: CASSAEGSGGADEQFF.

This sequence joins TRBV7-9 and TRBJ2-1; 9 nucleotides agree with TRBD2. CDR1 is SEHNR and CDR2 is FQNEAQ in the germline V gene (reference sequence). V dropped 5 bases and J dropped 0; count of bases not matched to a gene: 14. This CDR3 spans 19 amino acids. The chain's CDR3 is CASSPRVGTSTTSYNEQFF. As DNA, the CDR3 is TGTGCCAGCAGCCCCCGGGTTGGGACTAGCACTACCTCCTACAATGAGCAGTTCTTC.

The chain joins TRBV5-6 to TRBJ1-6, with D tentatively TRBD1 (6 bases). V was clipped by 1 base and J by 8 bases, with 16 bases between them. CDR1 is SGHDT and CDR2 is YYEEEE in the germline V gene. There are 16 residues in the CDR3. CDR3 DNA sequence: TGTGCCAGCAGCTTGCTGTTACAGGGTTTGCATTCACCCCTCCACTTT. Its protein is CASSLLLQGLHSPLHF. The full variable domain, its missing parts supplied by reference TRBV5-6 and TRBJ1-6, is DAGVTQSPTHLIKTRGQQVTLRCSPKSGHDTVSWYQQALGQGPQFIFQYYEEEERQRGNFPDRFSGHQFPNYSSELNVNALLLGDSALYLCASSLLLQGLHSPLHFGNGTRLTVT.

The CDR3 nucleotides are TGTGCCACCCGGCTGGCAGCGGGAGGGCCTGATCGATTAGAGACCCAGTACTTC. Its translation: CATRLAAGGPDRLETQYF. The rearrangement links TRBV10-3 to TRBJ2-5, with 10 nucleotides matching TRBD2. The CDR3 contains 18 residues. Germline loops: CDR1 ENHRY, CDR2 SYGVKD. With V trimmed by 10 bases and J by 4 bases, 21 bases remained unmatched.

J is TRBJ1-5 and V is TRBV4-1; D is unclear. CDR3 length: 18 amino acids. The ends were cut back, 0 bases at V and 0 bases at J, with 15 bases in the middle. The V gene's germline CDR1 is MGHRA and CDR2 YSYEKL. The CDR3 protein is CASSQDKVLSTSNQPQHF. CDR3 nucleotides: TGCGCCAGCAGCCAAGATAAAGTTTTGAGTACTAGCAATCAGCCCCAGCATTTT.

This sequence joins TRBV28 and TRBJ2-7; 7 bases match TRBD1. Germline V lookup: CDR1 MDHEN, CDR2 SYDVKM. The junction had 8 bases not matched to a gene; V was cut back by 6 bases and J by 6 bases. The CDR3 length is 13 residues. DNA for the CDR3: TGTGCCAGCAGAAGAGACAGGGATGTCGAGCAGTACTTC. Its translation: CASRRDRDVEQYF.

The CDR3 loop is CASSPASDNNEQFF. The CDR3 DNA follows: TGTGCCAGCTCACCCGCATCGGACAACAATGAGCAGTTCTTC. This sequence joins TRBV18 and TRBJ2-1; D might be TRBD1 (5 bases). Trimming took 3 bases from V and 5 from J, leaving 11 bases between them. The germline gives CDR1 KGHSH, CDR2 LQKENI. The CDR3 has 14 amino acids.

The V and J genes are TRBV6-1 and TRBJ1-2, with D possibly matching TRBD1 (5 bases). Germline CDR1 and CDR2: MNHNS and SASEGT. Trimming cost V 6 bases and J 4 bases, with 12 bases left between them. The CDR3 spans 13 residues. The CDR3 sequence is CASRVDSLYGYTF. Here the CDR3 DNA reads TGTGCCAGCAGAGTCGACAGCCTCTATGGCTACACCTTC.

The chain carries TRBV6-1 and TRBJ2-7; TRBD2 matches 8 bases. This CDR3 has 14 residues. CDR1 MNHNS and CDR2 SASEGT come from the germline V gene. V dropped 8 bases and J dropped 2; count of bases not matched to a gene: 8. Written as DNA, the CDR3 is TGTGCCAGCGGCCAGACTAGCGAGGCCTACGAGCAGTACTTC. Translated, it gives CASGQTSEAYEQYF.

The chain links TRBV7-9 to TRBJ1-4, with TRBD1 identical over 7 bases. The CDR3 has 13 amino acids. The germline V gene has CDR1 SEHNR and CDR2 FQNEAQ (reference sequence). Germline trimming cut 8 bases from V and 5 bases from J; bases unmatched to any gene: 5. The CDR3 spells CASRTGENEKLFF. In nucleotides, the CDR3 is TGTGCCAGCCGGACAGGTGAAAATGAAAAACTGTTTTTT. Together with reference TRBV7-9 and TRBJ1-4, the CDR3 gives the full variable domain: DTGVSQNPRHKITKRGQNVTFRCDPISEHNRLYWYRQTLGQGPEFLTYFQNEAQLEKSRLLSDRFSAERPKGSFSTLEIQRTEQGDSAMYLCASRTGENEKLFFGSGTQLSVL.

The chain couples TRBV7-8 to TRBJ1-1; D call uncertain. From germline, CDR1 is SGHVS and CDR2 FQNEAQ. This CDR3 is built from 18 residues. Trimming pared 3 bases from V and 7 bases from J, leaving 27 bases between. CDR3 in amino acids: CASSFSRTPGRELREAFF. The CDR3 bases are TGTGCCAGCAGCTTCTCCCGGACTCCCGGAAGAGAATTACGTGAAGCTTTCTTT.

The rearrangement joins TRBV2 to TRBJ2-7; a possible D gene is TRBD2 (7 bases). The CDR3 covers 13 residues. The V gene lost 6 bases and the J gene lost 7 bases, with 16 bases spanning the gap. CDR1 SNHLY and CDR2 FYNNEI come from the germline V gene. The DNA for the CDR3 is TGTGCCAGCAGCGATTTGGGGGGGCGTGAGCAGTACTTC. Its translation: CASSDLGGREQYF.

This rearrangement joins TRBV28 to TRBJ1-2; TRBD1 is a possible D gene (5 bases). Germline V gene data show CDR1 as MDHEN and CDR2 as SYDVKM. V lost 3 bases to trimming and J lost 7 bases, with 12 bases between them. This CDR3 comprises 13 residues. The CDR3 spells CASSFSGGFGYTF. The CDR3 DNA follows: TGTGCCAGCAGTTTTTCGGGGGGTTTTGGCTACACCTTC.

Concerning this clone itself: This specimen includes other DNA sequences encoding the same CDR3. The chain has TRBV6-4 and TRBJ2-1, with 11 bases aligning to TRBD2. This CDR3 contains 16 residues. Germline-derived CDR1 and CDR2 are MRHNA and SNTAGT. Trimming removed 2 bases from V and 3 bases from J; junction bases left unmatched: 3. CDR3 in amino acids: CASSDGLAGDYNEQFF. The CDR3 bases are TGTGCCAGCAGTGACGGACTAGCGGGCGACTACAATGAGCAGTTCTTC.

This chain links TRBV27 with TRBJ1-6, with D possibly TRBD1 on 6 matching bases. Germline V gene data show CDR1 as MNHEY and CDR2 as SMNVEV (reference sequence). V lost 5 bases and J 6 bases, leaving 11 bases between the germline ends. CDR3 length: 14 amino acids. The CDR3 DNA reads TGTGCCAGCAGTCTCCCACAGGGTAATTCACCCCTCCACTTT. Translating it yields CASSLPQGNSPLHF.

This chain joins TRBV9 and TRBJ1-1; D not certain. The V end lost 0 bases, the J end lost 7 bases, and 10 bases lay between the germline ends. Germline CDR1 and CDR2: SGDLS and YYNGEE. The length of the CDR3 is 13 residues. The CDR3 DNA is TGTGCCAGCAGCGTAGAGGGCGGGAGTGAAGCTTTCTTT. It translates to CASSVEGGSEAFF.

The chain combines TRBV9 with TRBJ1-2, with D unclear. The CDR3 sequence is 12 residues long. CDR1 is SGDLS, CDR2 YYNGEE, per germline. V lost 0 bases, J lost 6 bases, and 6 bases lay in between. In nucleotides, the CDR3 is TGTGCCAGCAGCGTAGCAGGCCATGGCTACACCTTC. It codes for CASSVAGHGYTF. Combining the CDR3 with reference TRBV9 and TRBJ1-2 gives the whole variable domain DSGVTQTPKHLITATGQRVTLRCSPRSGDLSVYWYQQSLDQGLQFLIQYYNGEERAKGNILERFSAQQFPDLHSELNLSSLELGDSALYFCASSVAGHGYTFGSGTRLTVV.

The chain has TRBV5-4 and TRBJ2-7; D may be TRBD1 (6 bases). The V gene lost 0 bases and the J gene lost 2 bases, with 9 bases spanning the gap. The germline gives CDR1 SGHNT, CDR2 YYREEE (reference sequence). CDR3 size: 14 residues. The CDR3 region has the DNA TGTGCCAGCAGCTTGGGCAGGGGTCCCTACGAGCAGTACTTC. It is translated as CASSLGRGPYEQYF. Full variable domain (remainder filled in from reference TRBV5-4 and TRBJ2-7): ETGVTQSPTHLIKTRGQQVTLRCSSQSGHNTVSWYQQALGQGPQFIFQYYREEENGRGNFPPRFSGLQFPNYSSELNVNALELDDSALYLCASSLGRGPYEQYFGPGTRLTVT.

J is TRBJ2-7 and V is TRBV7-9; TRBD2 matches at 9 bases. This CDR3 has 16 residues. In germline, CDR1 is SEHNR, CDR2 FQNEAQ (reference sequence). Germline trimming cut 5 bases from V and 2 bases from J; bases unmatched to any gene: 10. The CDR3 reads CASSPQTSGTTYEQYF. The CDR3 DNA follows: TGTGCCAGCAGCCCTCAGACTAGCGGCACAACCTACGAGCAGTACTTC.

The gene calls are TRBV6-6 and TRBJ1-5; a possible D gene is TRBD1 (6 bases). The germline V gene encodes CDR1 MNHNY and CDR2 SVGAGI (reference sequence). With 5 bases removed from V and 6 bases from J, the gap between germline ends came to 11 bases. CDR3 size: 13 residues. CDR3 region: CASSTGLVQPQHF. CDR3 DNA sequence: TGTGCCAGCAGTACAGGGTTAGTTCAGCCCCAGCATTTT.

This clone was counted a single time. V is TRBV6-5 and J is TRBJ2-7; D is undetermined. Germline-derived CDR1 and CDR2 are MNHEY and SVGAGI. Trimming stripped 0 bases from V and 1 base from J, with 10 bases between. This CDR3 has 15 amino acids. The CDR3 spells CASSYSSGVSYEQYF. The CDR3 nucleotides read TGTGCCAGCAGTTACTCGAGTGGAGTTTCCTACGAGCAGTACTTC.

In DNA form, the CDR3 reads TGTGCCAGCAGTGAACTAGCGGACACCGGGGAGCTGTTTTTT. This gives the protein CASSELADTGELFF. This chain joins TRBV6-4 and TRBJ2-2, with 8 bases lining up with TRBD2. The ends lost 3 bases at V and 3 bases at J; junction bases unmatched: 0. The CDR3 contains 14 residues. Germline V gives CDR1 MRHNA, CDR2 SNTAGT.

This sequence joins TRBV19 and TRBJ2-1; D perhaps matches TRBD2 (6 bases). The V gene lost 6 bases and the J gene lost 4 bases, with 19 bases spanning the gap. The length of the CDR3 is 16 residues. Germline loops: CDR1 LNHDA, CDR2 SQIVND (reference sequence). The CDR3 spells CASSPRRGGDYNEQFF. For the CDR3, the DNA is TGTGCCAGTAGCCCCCGGAGGGGCGGAGATTACAATGAGCAGTTCTTC. The full variable domain, its missing parts supplied by reference TRBV19 and TRBJ2-1, is DGGITQSPKYLFRKEGQNVTLSCEQNLNHDAMYWYRQDPGQGLRLIYYSQIVNDFQKGDIAEGYSVSREKKESFPLTVTSAQKNPTAFYLCASSPRRGGDYNEQFFGPGTRLTVL.

The rearrangement links TRBV7-6 to TRBJ1-1; TRBD1 agrees at 9 bases. The CDR3 runs to 14 residues. Germline loops: CDR1 SGHVS, CDR2 FNYEAQ. Trimming at V came to 5 bases and at J to 5 bases, leaving 6 bases not matched to a gene. Here the CDR3 reads CASSAGQGGTEAFF. CDR3 sequence (DNA): TGTGCCAGCAGCGCGGGACAGGGTGGTACTGAAGCTTTCTTT.

The CDR3 sequence: CASSITGDGNTIYF. As DNA, the CDR3 is TGCGCCAGCAGCATTACAGGGGATGGAAACACCATATATTTT. This chain joins TRBV5-1 and TRBJ1-3, with 7 bases aligning to TRBD1. J lost 3 bases, V lost 4 bases, and 4 bases had no gene match. The CDR3 consists of 14 residues. CDR1 SGHRS and CDR2 YFSETQ come from the germline V gene.

The V and J genes are TRBV11-2 and TRBJ2-3, with D maybe TRBD2 (7 bases). The CDR3 is 16 amino acids. CDR1 is SGHAT and CDR2 is FQNNGV in the germline V gene. Trimming pared 2 bases from V and 1 base from J, leaving 13 bases between. CDR3 coding DNA: TGTGCCAGCAGCTTATGGCGGGGGACACGCACAGATACGCAGTATTTT. This encodes CASSLWRGTRTDTQYF.

This clone has just one count. The chain carries TRBV2 and TRBJ2-3; D is ambiguous. The CDR3 contains 11 residues. From germline, CDR1 is SNHLY and CDR2 FYNNEI. V was cut by 7 bases and J by 6 bases, with 8 bases left in between. The CDR3 region is CASIGTDTQYF. In nucleotides, the CDR3 is TGTGCCAGCATCGGTACGGATACGCAGTATTTT.

V is TRBV7-9 and J is TRBJ1-3; possible D gene TRBD1, 6 bases. Per germline, CDR1 SEHNR and CDR2 FQNEAQ (reference sequence). The CDR3 has 15 residues. V lost 8 bases and J 0 bases, leaving 14 bases between the germline ends. Written as DNA, the CDR3 is TGTGCCAGCTTCCGGACAGACAGCTCTGGAAACACCATATATTTT. As protein: CASFRTDSSGNTIYF.

The CDR3 sequence: CASSKFENIQYF. For the CDR3, the DNA is TGTGCCAGCAGCAAATTCGAAAACATTCAGTACTTC. The V gene is TRBV21-1, the J gene TRBJ2-4; the table's D call, TRBD2, was not checked against the DNA. TRBV21-1 is shown as a pseudogene. The CDR3 loop spans 12 amino acids.